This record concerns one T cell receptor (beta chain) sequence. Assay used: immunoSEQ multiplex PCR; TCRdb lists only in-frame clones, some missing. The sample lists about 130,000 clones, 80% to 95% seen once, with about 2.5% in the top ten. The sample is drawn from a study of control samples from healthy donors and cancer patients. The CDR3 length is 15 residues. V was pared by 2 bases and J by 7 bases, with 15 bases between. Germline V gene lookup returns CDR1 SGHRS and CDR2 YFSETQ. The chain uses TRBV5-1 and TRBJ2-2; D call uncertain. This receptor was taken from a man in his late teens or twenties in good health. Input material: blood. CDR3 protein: CASSLGDALVGELFF. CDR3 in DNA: TGCGCCAGCAGCTTAGGAGACGCCTTAGTCGGGGAGCTGTTTTTT.